Reported below is one T cell receptor beta chain. The CDR3 extends over 13 amino acids. Germline V gene lookup returns CDR1 ENHRY and CDR2 SYGVKD. J lost 9 bases, V lost 3 bases, and 3 bases had no gene match. The record originates from a study of blood T cell repertoires in COVID-19. Study at large: The study drew acute and convalescent COVID-19 samples from the United States, Italy and Spain. From T cells, B-cell-depleted T cells, or PBMCs came the material, which was cDNA or gDNA.

Original methodology: Amplifying reference gene primers gave estimates of nucleated cell counts. Sequencing was performed with immunoSEQ multiplex PCR; in TCRdb, only in-frame clones are kept and a portion is missing. V and J calls and clone size are copied from that table; D and trimming were computed from the DNA. The table has 210,000 or so clones, around 90% seen once; the top ten hold less than 0.7%. The sample comprised peripheral blood. The V and J genes are TRBV10-3 and TRBJ2-1; TRBD2 matches at 9 bases. This clonotype was sampled from a man aged 50 to 59 with acute or convalescent COVID-19. CDR3 bases: TGTGCCATCAGTGAAGCGGGAGGTGGTGAGCAGTTCTTC. Protein sequence: CAISEAGGGEQFF.